This T cell receptor (beta chain) appears in the sequencing data of a study of OX40 agonist ivuxolimab in advanced cancers. Study information: Therapy given before enrollment (anti-PD-1, anti-PD-L1 or anti-CTLA-4) was allowed, and roughly 41% had some. Three patients responded partially, comprising one with hepatocellular carcinoma and two with cutaneous melanoma.

TCRdb keeps only in-frame clones here, not all; method: immunoSEQ multiplex PCR. Among about 98,000 clones, roughly 89% were seen once, and the ten largest hold 0.5% to 0.55%. Study results and caveats: Among the lowest peripheral clonal expansion occurred in 0.1-3.0 mg/kg partial responders. Antigens targeted by the expanded peripheral T cells were not determined.

As concerns this clone: Its antigen remains unknown.

Germline CDR1 reads MNHEY; CDR2 reads SMNVEV (reference sequence). Trimming removed 4 bases at V and 5 bases at J, with 17 bases between. This CDR3 is 15 amino acids long. The gene calls are TRBV27 and TRBJ2-5; D remains ambiguous. This sequence was found in an adult with an advanced solid tumor such as melanoma, head and neck, liver or kidney cancer. The sequences come from CD4+ or CD8+ T cells sorted from blood, collected in a trial of the OX40 agonist ivuxolimab. This chain's CDR3 is CASSSPRSLGETQYF. CDR3 bases: TGTGCCAGCAGTTCACCTCGATCCCTCGGGGAGACCCAGTACTTC.